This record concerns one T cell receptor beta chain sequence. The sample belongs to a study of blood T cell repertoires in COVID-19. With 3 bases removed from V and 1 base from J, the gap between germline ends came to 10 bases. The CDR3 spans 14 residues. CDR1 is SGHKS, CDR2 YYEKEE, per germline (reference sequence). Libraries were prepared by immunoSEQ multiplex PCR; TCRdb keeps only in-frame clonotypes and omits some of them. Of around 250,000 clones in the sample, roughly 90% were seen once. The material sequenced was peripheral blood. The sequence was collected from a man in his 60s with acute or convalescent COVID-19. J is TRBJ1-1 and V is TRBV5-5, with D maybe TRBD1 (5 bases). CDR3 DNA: TGTGCCAGCAGCTCCAGGGAAAAGAACACTGAAGCTTTCTTT. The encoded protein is CASSSREKNTEAFF. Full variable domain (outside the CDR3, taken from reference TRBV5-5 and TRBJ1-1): DAGVTQSPTHLIKTRGQQVTLRCSPISGHKSVSWYQQVLGQGPQFIFQYYEKEERGRGNFPDRFSARQFPNYSSELNVNALLLGDSALYLCASSSREKNTEAFFGQGTRLTVV.